A selection of T cell receptor beta chains follows, all from one sample in a study of post-analysis software for immune sequencing data. TCRdb ran MiXCR on the PCR reads and lists one entry per CDR3 protein. Of roughly 800,000 distinct CDR3 sequences listed, about 43% are singletons. The sample was blood. The receptor source for this set is a girl aged 5-17 years with multiple sclerosis. Each CDR3 is given with its conserved first and last residue. Fields, in order: clone size, J gene, D gene, V gene, CDR3 protein, CDR3 DNA. D genes are given only for firm matches. Clone size is shown for a subset of rows, as once, few, many or a class of expanded clone.

>-|TRBJ2-7|-|TRBV4-3
CASSQVEGTYEQYF
TGCGCCAGCAGCCAAGTAGAGGGGACCTACGAGCAGTACTTC
>-|TRBJ2-7|TRBD2|TRBV15
CATSRGGASGIYEQYF
TGTGCCACCAGCAGAGGTGGGGCTAGCGGGATCTACGAGCAGTACTTC
>few|TRBJ2-7|-|TRBV27
CASSLSRGSLDEQYF
TGTGCCAGCAGTTTATCGCGGGGAAGTCTCGACGAGCAGTACTTC
>-|TRBJ2-3|TRBD2|TRBV20-1
CSARDGGLAGGPVADTQYF
TGCAGTGCTAGAGATGGGGGGCTAGCGGGAGGGCCAGTCGCAGATACGCAGTATTTT
>-|TRBJ2-7|-|TRBV4-3
CASSPSPGAFYEQYF
TGCGCCAGCAGCCCATCTCCGGGGGCCTTTTACGAGCAGTACTTC
>-|TRBJ1-1|TRBD1|TRBV19
CASRDRGQTEAFF
TGTGCCAGCCGGGACAGAGGCCAGACTGAAGCTTTCTTT
>-|TRBJ2-7|TRBD1|TRBV4-3
CASSHTGQPYEQYF
TGCGCCAGCAGCCATACGGGACAGCCCTACGAGCAGTACTTC
>-|TRBJ2-5|TRBD2|TRBV5-1
CASSSGLAGGPIQETQYF
TGCGCCAGCAGCTCTGGACTAGCGGGAGGCCCGATCCAAGAGACCCAGTACTTC
>few|TRBJ2-4|-|TRBV6-2/TRBV6-3
CASSYKPSGSRVAKNIQYF
TGTGCCAGCAGTTACAAACCCAGCGGGTCCAGAGTAGCCAAAAACATTCAGTACTTC
>-|TRBJ2-4|-|TRBV7-9
CASSRGLAEVQYF
TGTGCCAGCAGCCGGGGACTGGCGGAGGTTCAGTACTTC
>-|TRBJ2-1|TRBD2|TRBV7-7
CASSAKREDNEQFF
TGTGCTAGCAGTGCCAAGCGGGAAGATAATGAGCAGTTCTTC
>-|TRBJ2-4|TRBD1|TRBV6-1
CASSARDRAIAKNIQYF
TGTGCCAGCAGTGCCCGGGACAGGGCTATAGCCAAAAACATTCAGTACTTC
>-|TRBJ2-7|TRBD2|TRBV7-9
CASSLAIGGEGEQYF
TGTGCCAGCAGCTTAGCGATCGGGGGGGAAGGCGAGCAGTACTTC
>few|TRBJ2-5|TRBD2|TRBV12-3/TRBV12-4
CASSFSGGQETQYF
TGTGCCAGCAGTTTCTCGGGGGGGCAAGAGACCCAGTACTTC
>-|TRBJ1-5|-|TRBV7-6
CASSPDGGLGAQPQHF
TGTGCCAGCAGCCCCGATGGAGGGTTAGGGGCTCAGCCCCAGCATTTT
>once|TRBJ2-1|TRBD1|TRBV6-5
CASSSMFGQGYNEQFF
TGTGCCAGCAGTTCTATGTTCGGACAGGGTTACAATGAGCAGTTCTTC
>few|TRBJ2-7|TRBD1|TRBV7-9
CASSPATGGHYEQYF
TGTGCCAGCAGCCCTGCGACAGGGGGCCACTACGAGCAGTACTTC
>few|TRBJ2-7|-|TRBV27
CASSWSPYNEQYF
TGTGCCAGCAGTTGGAGTCCCTACAATGAGCAGTACTTC
>-|TRBJ2-1|TRBD2|TRBV20-1
CSASSAGAGNEQFF
TGCAGTGCTAGTTCAGCGGGAGCTGGAAATGAGCAGTTCTTC
>-|TRBJ2-3|-|TRBV12-3/TRBV12-4
CASSPRGPRDTQYF
TGTGCCAGCAGTCCCCGGGGCCCGAGGGATACGCAGTATTTT
>-|TRBJ2-4|TRBD2|TRBV6-2/TRBV6-3
CASSKGLDNRPYF
TGTGCCAGCAGCAAGGGACTAGACAACCGACCGTACTTC
>-|TRBJ1-1|TRBD1|TRBV6-6
CASSKTRGGSNTEAFF
TGTGCCAGCAGTAAGACCAGGGGGGGATCAAACACTGAAGCTTTCTTT
>few|TRBJ2-7|-|TRBV7-9
CASSTPSTGEQYF
TGTGCCAGCAGCACCCCTAGCACGGGCGAGCAGTACTTC
>-|TRBJ1-5|TRBD1|TRBV2
CASSYDRGYQPQHF
TGTGCCAGCAGTTACGACAGGGGATATCAGCCCCAGCATTTT
>-|TRBJ2-7|TRBD1|TRBV20-1
CSAPDRAYEQYF
TGCAGTGCCCCGGACAGGGCCTACGAGCAGTACTTC
>many|TRBJ2-1|-|TRBV6-5
CASTRGDEQFF
TGTGCCAGCACCAGGGGGGATGAGCAGTTCTTC
>few|TRBJ2-7|TRBD2|TRBV20-1
CSATGTSAYEQYF
TGCAGTGCTACCGGCACTAGCGCCTACGAGCAGTACTTC
>-|TRBJ2-7|-|TRBV4-1
CASSQDPLGPEQYF
TGCGCCAGCAGCCAAGATCCGCTTGGACCCGAGCAGTACTTC
>-|TRBJ1-2|TRBD1|TRBV20-1
CSAGPGQTNYGYTF
TGCAGTGCTGGTCCGGGACAGACAAACTATGGCTACACCTTC
>many|TRBJ2-7|TRBD2|TRBV5-1
CASSSSSGRPHEQYF
TGCGCCAGCAGCTCCAGTAGCGGGAGACCCCACGAGCAGTACTTC
>-|TRBJ2-7|-|TRBV11-2
CASSLDRQSSYEQYF
TGTGCCAGCAGCTTAGATAGGCAGTCCTCCTACGAGCAGTACTTC
>-|TRBJ2-5|-|TRBV3-1
CASSQEGEAQETQYF
TGTGCCAGCAGCCAAGAAGGGGAGGCCCAAGAGACCCAGTACTTC
>-|TRBJ2-1|TRBD2|TRBV20-1
CSARLWTSGTTDNEQFF
TGCAGTGCTAGACTCTGGACTAGCGGGACAACCGACAATGAGCAGTTCTTC
>-|TRBJ1-1|-|TRBV29-1
CSVEDQRGRAFF
TGCAGCGTTGAAGATCAACGGGGGAGAGCTTTCTTT
>few|TRBJ2-7|TRBD2|TRBV9
CASSAKTSETYEQYF
TGTGCCAGCAGCGCAAAAACTAGCGAGACATACGAGCAGTACTTC
>-|TRBJ1-4|-|TRBV12-3/TRBV12-4
CASSPRRGNEKLFF
TGTGCCAGCAGTCCGCGGAGGGGGAATGAAAAACTGTTTTTT
>-|TRBJ2-1|-|TRBV9
CASSPLPKIWNEQFF
TGTGCCAGCAGCCCCCTCCCTAAGATCTGGAATGAGCAGTTCTTC
>once|TRBJ2-3|TRBD1|TRBV7-3
CASSLTGQGAVDTQYF
TGTGCCAGCAGCTTAACCGGACAGGGGGCAGTAGATACGCAGTATTTT
>-|TRBJ2-3|TRBD2|TRBV29-1
CSVEELSVTSASSGTDTQYF
TGCAGCGTTGAAGAACTTTCTGTGACTAGCGCCTCCTCAGGCACAGATACGCAGTATTTT
>few|TRBJ2-7|-|TRBV7-2
CASSLQGPSGEQYF
TGTGCCAGCAGCTTACAGGGGCCGTCGGGCGAGCAGTACTTC
>-|TRBJ1-2|TRBD1|TRBV6-6
CASSYSMTGGLYGYTF
TGTGCCAGCAGTTACTCGATGACAGGGGGCCTCTATGGCTACACCTTC
>-|TRBJ2-5|TRBD2|TRBV28
CASSPGTSGRRKTQYF
TGTGCCAGCAGTCCCGGGACTAGCGGGAGGAGGAAGACCCAGTACTTC
>-|TRBJ2-1|-|TRBV5-1
CASSEDGNEQFF
TGCGCCAGCAGTGAGGACGGCAATGAGCAGTTCTTC
>-|TRBJ1-1|-|TRBV12-3/TRBV12-4
CASSSTGNVNTEAFF
TGTGCCAGCAGCTCAACAGGGAACGTGAACACTGAAGCTTTCTTT
>-|TRBJ2-1|-|TRBV13
CASSRSRLVPNEQFF
TGTGCCAGCAGCCGAAGTAGACTAGTTCCCAATGAGCAGTTCTTC
>-|TRBJ2-1|TRBD2|TRBV5-1
CASSGPGLGSNEQFF
TGCGCCAGCAGCGGGCCGGGACTAGGTAGCAATGAGCAGTTCTTC
>-|TRBJ2-3|TRBD2|TRBV12-3/TRBV12-4
CASTYSGRADTQYF
TGTGCCAGCACCTATAGCGGGAGAGCAGATACGCAGTATTTT
>few|TRBJ2-5|TRBD1|TRBV28
CASSFNRGEQYF
TGTGCCAGCAGTTTCAACAGGGGTGAGCAGTACTTC
>few|TRBJ2-2|-|TRBV6-2/TRBV6-3
CASSRTDTGELFF
TGTGCCAGCAGCCGGACAGACACCGGGGAGCTGTTTTTT
>-|TRBJ2-3|TRBD2|TRBV20-1
CSVTSGTTDTQYF
TGCAGTGTGACTAGCGGGACCACAGATACGCAGTATTTT